This passage covers 5 T cell receptor beta chains from one sample sequenced in a study of CD8+ T cells in alopecia areata. Once RNA had been extracted, it was reverse transcribed into cDNA to act as the sequencing template. Profiled with immunoSEQ multiplex PCR; TCRdb holds only in-frame clones, not every one. In the table there are approximately 210,000 clones, around 65% of which are singletons. The treatment: oral pan-JAK inhibitor, 5-10 mg twice daily. The sample was CD4+ T cells sorted from blood, taken at week 4, from a patient treated with tofacitinib. The receptor set was obtained from a human donor with alopecia areata.

The rearrangement uses TRBV6-5 and TRBJ1-2; possible D gene TRBD1, 6 bases. Looked up from germline, CDR1 is MNHEY and CDR2 is SVGAGI. This CDR3 region has 15 residues. Trimming took 4 bases from V and 4 from J, leaving 16 bases between them. CDR3: CASSSDSGRGYGYTF. In nucleotides, the CDR3 is TGTGCCAGCAGTTCCGACTCCGGCAGGGGCTATGGCTACACCTTC.

The table lists this clone with a count of one. The CDR3 DNA sequence: TGTGCCAGCAGCTTGGAAGGACAGGGGAAGTTCTTC. Translation: CASSLEGQGKFF. The chain links TRBV5-6 to TRBJ2-1; 9 positions match TRBD1. The CDR3 has 12 residues. Germline V gene sequence: CDR1 SGHDT, CDR2 YYEEEE. V was pared by 0 bases and J by 14 bases, with 3 bases of the junction left unmatched.

This chain connects TRBV7-2 to TRBJ1-2, with unresolved D. Germline V gives CDR1 SGHTA, CDR2 FQGNSA. V gave up 6 bases and J gave up 0 bases, with 8 bases separating them. This CDR3 has 13 amino acids. CDR3 nucleotide sequence: TGTGCCAGCAGACTAAACTCTAACTATGGCTACACCTTC. The encoded protein is CASRLNSNYGYTF. Full variable domain (outside the CDR3, taken from reference TRBV7-2 and TRBJ1-2): GAGVSQSPSNKVTEKGKDVELRCDPISGHTALYWYRQSLGQGLEFLIYFQGNSAPDKSGLPSDRFSAERTGGSVSTLTIQRTQQEDSAVYLCASRLNSNYGYTFGSGTRLTVV.

The V gene is TRBV2, the J gene TRBJ1-2; D gene ambiguous. V lost 0 bases and J 2 bases, leaving 7 bases between the germline ends. CDR1 SNHLY and CDR2 FYNNEI come from the germline V gene. This CDR3 is built from 14 residues. The CDR3 loop reads CASSEATRNYGYTF. Written as DNA, the CDR3 is TGTGCCAGCAGTGAAGCGACAAGGAACTATGGCTACACCTTC.

The chain is built from TRBV18 and TRBJ1-4; 7 nucleotides match TRBD1. Germline V CDR1 and CDR2: KGHSH, LQKENI. The length of the CDR3 is 12 residues. V lost 3 bases, J lost 8 bases, and 0 bases stayed unmatched. CDR3 protein: CASSPDREKLFF. DNA of the CDR3: TGTGCCAGCTCACCGGACAGGGAAAAACTGTTTTTT.